This T cell receptor (beta chain) was identified during a study of response to subunit inactivated influenza vaccine. Findings and limits, study-wide: T cells newly recruited by each seasonal influenza vaccination are few, the authors suggested.

Via MiXCR, TCRdb re-called the RT-PCR reads, giving one row per CDR3 protein. The sample records around 520,000 distinct CDR3 sequences, roughly 10% being singletons. Comment on this clonotype: Its cognate antigen is unknown.

V was cut by 5 bases and J by 7 bases, with 15 bases left in between. This CDR3 has 13 residues. Germline loops: CDR1 SGHTA, CDR2 FQGTGA. This receptor was obtained from a man in his forties or fifties who received an inactivated influenza vaccine. The input for sequencing was PBMCs from blood, taken on the day of vaccination. The chain is built from TRBV7-3 and TRBJ2-7; the D is unclear. This chain's CDR3 is CASSPQPFWEQYF. In DNA form, the CDR3 reads TGTGCCAGCAGCCCCCAGCCCTTTTGGGAGCAGTACTTC. Drawing the rest from reference TRBV7-3 and TRBJ2-7, the complete variable domain is GAGVSQTPSNKVTEKGKYVELRCDPISGHTALYWYRQSLGQGPEFLIYFQGTGAADDSGLPNDRFFAVRPEGSVSTLKIQRTERGDSAVYLCASSPQPFWEQYFGPGTRLTVT.